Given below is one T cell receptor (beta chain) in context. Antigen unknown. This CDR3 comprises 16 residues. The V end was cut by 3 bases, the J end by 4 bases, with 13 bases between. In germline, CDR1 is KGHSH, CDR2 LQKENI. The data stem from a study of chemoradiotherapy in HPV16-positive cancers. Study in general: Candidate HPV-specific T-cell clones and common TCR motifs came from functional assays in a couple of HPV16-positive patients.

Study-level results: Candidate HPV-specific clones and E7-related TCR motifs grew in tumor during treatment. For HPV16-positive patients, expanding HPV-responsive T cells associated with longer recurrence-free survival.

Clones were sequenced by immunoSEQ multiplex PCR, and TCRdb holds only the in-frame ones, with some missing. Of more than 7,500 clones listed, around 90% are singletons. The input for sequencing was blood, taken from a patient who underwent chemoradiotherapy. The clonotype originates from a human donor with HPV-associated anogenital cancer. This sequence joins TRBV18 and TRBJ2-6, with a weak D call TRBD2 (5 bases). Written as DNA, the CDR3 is TGTGCCAGCTCACCCTCGGGGTCTTACGGGGCCAACGTCCTGACTTTC. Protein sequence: CASSPSGSYGANVLTF.